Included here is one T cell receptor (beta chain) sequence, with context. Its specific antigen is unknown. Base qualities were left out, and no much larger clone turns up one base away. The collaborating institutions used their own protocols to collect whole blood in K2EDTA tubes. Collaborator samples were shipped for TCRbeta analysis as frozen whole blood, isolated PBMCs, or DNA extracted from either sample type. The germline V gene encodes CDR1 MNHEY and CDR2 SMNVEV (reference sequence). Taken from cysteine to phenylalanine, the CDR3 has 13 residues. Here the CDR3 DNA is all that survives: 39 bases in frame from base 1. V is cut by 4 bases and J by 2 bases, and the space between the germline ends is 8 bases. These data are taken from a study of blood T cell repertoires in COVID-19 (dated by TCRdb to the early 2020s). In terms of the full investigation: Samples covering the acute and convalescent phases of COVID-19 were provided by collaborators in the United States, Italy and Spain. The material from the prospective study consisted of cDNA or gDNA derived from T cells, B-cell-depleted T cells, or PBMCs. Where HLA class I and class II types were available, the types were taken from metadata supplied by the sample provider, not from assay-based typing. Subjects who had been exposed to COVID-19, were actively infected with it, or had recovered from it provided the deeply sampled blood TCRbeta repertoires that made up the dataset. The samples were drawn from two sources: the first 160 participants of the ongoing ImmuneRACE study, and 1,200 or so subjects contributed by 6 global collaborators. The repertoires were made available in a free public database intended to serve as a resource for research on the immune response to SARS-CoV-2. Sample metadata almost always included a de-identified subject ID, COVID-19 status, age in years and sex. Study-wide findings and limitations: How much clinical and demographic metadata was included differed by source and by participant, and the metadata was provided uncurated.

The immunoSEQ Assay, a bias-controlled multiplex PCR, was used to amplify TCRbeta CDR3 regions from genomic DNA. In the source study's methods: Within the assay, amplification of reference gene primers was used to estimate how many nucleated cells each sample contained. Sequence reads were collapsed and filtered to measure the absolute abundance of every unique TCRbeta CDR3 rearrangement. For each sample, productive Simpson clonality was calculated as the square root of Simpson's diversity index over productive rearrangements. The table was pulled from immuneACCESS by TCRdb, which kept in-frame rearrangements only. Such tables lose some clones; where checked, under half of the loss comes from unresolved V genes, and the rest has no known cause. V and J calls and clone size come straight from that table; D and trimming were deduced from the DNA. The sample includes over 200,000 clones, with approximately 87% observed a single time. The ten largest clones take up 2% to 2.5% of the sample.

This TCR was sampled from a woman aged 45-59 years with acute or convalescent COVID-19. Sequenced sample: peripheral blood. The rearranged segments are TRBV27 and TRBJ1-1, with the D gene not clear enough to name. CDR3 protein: CASSWRENTEAFF. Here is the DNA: TGTGCCAGCAGTTGGAGGGAAAACACTGAAGCTTTCTTT.